This entry is about one TCR beta chain. Its antigen is as yet unknown. In TCRdb, the 5' RACE reads were re-called with MiXCR into one record per CDR3 protein. The sample includes 450,000 or so distinct CDR3 sequences, around a quarter of them seen just once. The V gene end was trimmed by 6 bases and the J gene end by 0 bases; junction bases not matched to a gene: 13. Germline-derived CDR1 and CDR2 are SGHTA and FQGTGA. This CDR3 region has 19 residues. This specimen belongs to a study of T-cell memory formation after mild COVID-19. Overall study results and limits: Clones that contracted from day 15 to 85 were balanced CD4/CD8, while later expanders leaned CD4+.

The chain links TRBV7-3 to TRBJ2-6; 8 nucleotides align to TRBD1. The specimen sequenced was PBMCs or a T cell subset sorted from them (not recorded which). The source of this sequence is an adult woman who had mild COVID-19 (a few samples of this study predate the infection). Cell type and time point are not known. The CDR3 loop is CASRPQGALTSSGANVLTF. The DNA for the CDR3 is TGTGCCAGCAGACCGCAGGGGGCTCTCACAAGCTCTGGGGCCAACGTCCTGACTTTC.